This TCR beta chain comes out of a study of T cells in Graves' hyperthyroidism and ophthalmopathy (dated by TCRdb to between 2019 and 2020). Concerning the study at large: Peripheral blood samples were taken at initial diagnosis, before any treatment was given. To identify distinguishing TCR V-J signatures, a discovery cohort of some 100 patients was used, comprising under 45 with Graves' ophthalmopathy and some 57 with stable Graves' hyperthyroidism. Whether ophthalmopathy could be predicted prospectively was tested in an independent validation cohort made up of roughly 20 hyperthyroidism patients plus 17 patients who later progressed to ophthalmopathy. The 75 to 100 discovery patients were randomly split 7:3 into training and test sets. In several Graves' hyperthyroidism patients, the study also compared T-cell repertoires from thyroid tissue with T-cell repertoires from blood. Once sampling was done, hyperthyroidism patients were given methimazole at a starting dose of 30 mg daily, whereas ophthalmopathy patients were given high-dose intravenous methylprednisolone. The paper describes TCR Vbeta CDR3 sequencing of more than 120 peripheral blood samples, made up of 43 ophthalmopathy patients, around 78 hyperthyroidism patients and 17 progressor patients. Beyond this particular receptor, the publication reports: Blood samples also contained most of the expanded thyroid clonotypes (frequency above 0.001), which suggests that blood repertoires may reflect thyroid immune responses. In validation, the model predicted progression to ophthalmopathy a median of about 6.8 months before onset, with roughly 70% sensitivity and almost 75% specificity. Sample size was not statistically predetermined, and blinding of investigators to group allocation was not performed. In cross-validation, a model built on a 13 V-J signature told ophthalmopathy apart from stable hyperthyroidism with 87.88% sensitivity and about 81% specificity, and in testing the same model reached 80%/75%.

About this clonotype: Its antigen specificity is not known. Its ends do not fully match the called genes, so a read error is possible.

CDR1 LGHDT and CDR2 YNNKEL are derived from the germline V gene (reference sequence). Including the terminal cysteine and phenylalanine, the CDR3 comprises 12 residues. Solely the CDR3 DNA is kept, with 36 bases framed from the first base. Graves' hyperthyroidism was defined as stable when no progression to ophthalmopathy occurred over 18 months of follow-up. Hyperthyroidism patients were newly diagnosed, with disease duration under 2 months, and aged 18 to 65 years. Any patient with an uncontrolled infection, another autoimmune disease, pregnancy or lactation was excluded. Clinical symptoms, serum thyroxine and TRAb, thyroid ultrasound, and orbital computed tomography formed the basis for the diagnoses. PBMCs were separated from about 10 ml of fresh peripheral blood using Ficoll-Paque density gradient centrifugation. Trizol reagent was used to extract total RNA, and RNA quality was then checked on an Agilent 2100 Bioanalyzer.

The TCR beta CDR3 regions were amplified from the RNA transcripts. For the first round of RT-PCR on the TCR CDR3, the HTBI primer set was used together with the Qiagen OneStep RT-PCR kit. Libraries were constructed in a second round of multiplex PCR, after which size selection and purification were performed. The libraries were sequenced on an Illumina HiSeq2000 using paired-end 100 bp reads. On the authors' methods: Raw data were processed with SOAPnuke, discarding reads with adapters, uncalled bases, mean Phred below 15, or no exact constant-primer or identifier match. High-quality paired reads were merged with COPE v1.2.5, and unique nucleotide sequences were defined as clonotypes. MiTCR v1.1 was used to align the clonotypes against IMGT TRBV, TRBD and TRBJ reference segments. The analysis was restricted to V-J combinations with a frequency above 0.0001, which together covered about 99% of the repertoires. A TCS score was defined as the ratio of F50 (clonal expansion) to E x V (chaos), with BLOSUM62-based TCRdist applied between CDR3 peptides within each V-J. Welch's t-statistics and random forest reduced roughly 500 V-J features to some 14, which were used in a naive Bayes classifier (R e1071). Thyroid-blood repertoire similarity was quantified with the Morisita-Horn index. TCRdb itself trimmed the public reads at Q25 with fastp, ran MiXCR and retained productive beta chains. Each entry is one CDR3 protein sequence, shown with its most common DNA and genes. The V and J calls were not made by the authors but by TCRdb's processing. This sample is represented by just under 750,000 distinct CDR3 sequences; 30% to 40% of them were singletons. The ten largest clones represent more than 25% of the sample.

Here the chain combines TRBV3-1 and TRBJ2-7, with the D gene call left open. Sequencing was performed on blood. This TCR was recovered from a woman between 40 and 50 years old with Graves' hyperthyroidism. CDR3 region: CASSPRAYEQHF. The DNA reads as follows: TGTGCCAGCAGCCCAAGGGCCTACGAGCAGCACTTC.